Below, 10 T cell receptor beta chains from the same sample are listed, as sequenced in a study of T cell repertoires in cytomegalovirus infection. TCRdb itself ran the reads through MiXCR, one entry per CDR3 protein. The data show 200,000 to 300,000 distinct CDR3 sequences, roughly 13% seen once. Sequenced sample: PBMCs. The receptor set was obtained from a human donor in good health (CMV status not recorded). Some clones in this sample may be carry-over from other donors' samples.

This clonotype was detected many times. The CDR3 sequence: CASSFYRTSGRGFYEQYF. The CDR3 DNA reads as TGTGCCAGCAGCTTCTATCGTACTAGCGGGAGGGGGTTCTACGAGCAGTACTTC. The chain couples TRBV7-2 to TRBJ2-7; 13 bases line up with TRBD2. The CDR3 contains 18 residues. With 3 bases clipped from V and 3 bases from J, the junction kept 11 bases outside the gene matches. Germline lookup yields CDR1 SGHTA and CDR2 FQGNSA.

There are a few counts of this clonotype. This chain uses TRBV7-4 with TRBJ2-7; D is perhaps TRBD1 (5 bases). The V end was cut by 5 bases, the J end by 4 bases, with 9 bases between. The CDR3 is 12 residues long. Germline-derived CDR1 and CDR2 are SGHVT and SQSDAQ. CDR3 DNA sequence: TGTGCCAGCAGCCGACAGCCTTACGAGCAGTACTTC. Translation gives CASSRQPYEQYF.

This clonotype was seen ten or more times. V and J are TRBV7-2 and TRBJ2-5; 9 bases are shared with TRBD2. The V gene's germline CDR1 is SGHTA and CDR2 FQGNSA. This CDR3 contains 16 residues. The ends lost 4 bases at V and 6 bases at J; junction bases unmatched: 12. CDR3 sequence reads: CASSSVGTSTTQTQYF. The CDR3 DNA is TGTGCCAGCAGCTCCGTCGGGACTAGCACTACGCAGACCCAGTACTTC.

The chain recombines TRBV5-1 with TRBJ1-1; possibly TRBD1 for D (5 bases). CDR1 SGHRS and CDR2 YFSETQ come from the germline V gene. This CDR3 is built from 16 residues. The germline V and J ends were trimmed by 0 bases and 8 bases, with 20 bases remaining between them. CDR3 coding DNA: TGCGCCAGCAGCTTGGGAGGGGAACACACAGTGAAGGAAGCTTTCTTT. It is translated as CASSLGGEHTVKEAFF.

V gene TRBV20-1 combines with J gene TRBJ1-1; 10 bases line up with TRBD1. Germline V CDR1 and CDR2: DFQATT, SNEGSKA (reference sequence). J was trimmed by 5 bases and V by 3 bases; bases with no gene match: 3. CDR3 length equals 13 residues. The CDR3 DNA follows: TGCAGTGCTAGGGGGACAGGGGAGACTGAAGCTTTCTTT. This translates into CSARGTGETEAFF.

This clonotype was observed a handful of times. The chain uses TRBV28 and TRBJ2-7, with D perhaps TRBD1 or TRBD2 (5 bases each). Trimming took off 3 bases at V and 2 bases at J, with 14 bases between the two ends. The germline CDR1 and CDR2 sequences are MDHEN and SYDVKM. The CDR3 covers 15 residues. The CDR3 nucleotides are TGTGCCAGCAGTTTTGTAGGGACGGCCGCCTACGAGCAGTACTTC. This translates into CASSFVGTAAYEQYF.

There are many counts of this clonotype. The rearrangement joins TRBV11-2 to TRBJ2-2, with 7 bases aligning to TRBD1. The germline CDR1 and CDR2 sequences are SGHAT and FQNNGV. The CDR3 contains 16 residues. With V trimmed by 6 bases and J by 2 bases, 9 bases remained unmatched. CDR3 region: CASRPTGTANTGELFF. In DNA form, the CDR3 reads TGTGCCAGCAGGCCTACCGGGACAGCCAACACCGGGGAGCTGTTTTTT.

This chain links TRBV15 with TRBJ2-1; the D gene is possibly TRBD1 (6 bases). Germline V gives CDR1 LNHNV, CDR2 YYDKDF (reference sequence). The CDR3 covers 12 residues. V lost 0 bases and J 15 bases, leaving 12 bases between the germline ends. The DNA for the CDR3 is TGTGCCACCAGCAGAGATCGGGACAAGACGTTCTTC. Residues: CATSRDRDKTFF.

In this sample, this clonotype turned up a few times. The chain carries TRBV20-1 and TRBJ2-3; 7 bases match TRBD1. V lost 1 base to trimming and J lost 2 bases; unmatched junction nucleotides: 3. This CDR3 has 14 amino acids. Looked up from germline, CDR1 is DFQATT and CDR2 is SNEGSKA (reference sequence). The CDR3 spells CSARGQGITDTQYF. The CDR3 DNA reads as TGCAGTGCTAGAGGACAGGGAATCACAGATACGCAGTATTTT.

This clonotype occurred many times. The rearrangement uses TRBV19 and TRBJ2-7; possibly TRBD1 for D (6 bases). This CDR3 has 15 residues. Germline-derived CDR1 and CDR2 are LNHDA and SQIVND (reference sequence). Trimming took 3 bases from V and 0 from J, leaving 12 bases between them. The CDR3 loop reads CASSITGTSSYEQYF. In DNA form, the CDR3 reads TGTGCCAGTAGTATCACCGGGACATCCTCCTACGAGCAGTACTTC.